The clone carrying this T cell receptor beta chain was seen repeatedly, ten times or more. Its antigen is as yet unknown. There were TCR beta CDR3 regions amplified from RNA transcripts. HTBI primers were employed in a first-round RT-PCR of the TCR CDR3. MiXCR, applied by TCRdb to the multiplex PCR reads, yields one record per CDR3 protein. The sample shows about 520,000 distinct CDR3 sequences, roughly a quarter of them seen only once. The record originates from a study of T cells in Graves' hyperthyroidism and ophthalmopathy. Findings of the study overall: From stable hyperthyroidism, ophthalmopathy was separated by a 13 V-J model. The model forecast ophthalmopathy, anticipating it by a median roughly 6.5 months before onset. Most clonotypes expanded in thyroid above 0.001 were likewise present in blood.

Material: blood. The source of this sequence is a woman aged 30 to 39 with Graves' ophthalmopathy.

CDR3 nucleotides: TGTGCCAGCAGCCCCGATTCAGGGTTCTATGGCTACACCTTC. Protein sequence: CASSPDSGFYGYTF. The V and J genes are TRBV7-2 and TRBJ1-2; D is perhaps TRBD1 (5 bases). Per the germline V gene, CDR1 is SGHTA and CDR2 is FQGNSA. Between the trimmed V and J ends, which lost 5 bases and 4 bases, there was a span of 14 bases. The CDR3 has 14 residues.